The 8 T cell receptor beta chains given below trace back to one sample, sequenced in a study of cytomegalovirus exposure and HLA in healthy donors. Vbeta (60) and Jbeta (13) primers were used in the PCR. TCRdb keeps only in-frame clones here, not all; method: immunoSEQ multiplex PCR. The sample has some 130,000 clones; about 80% are singletons. Material: PBMCs. Every receptor here comes from a woman in her thirties or forties in good health and CMV-seronegative.

This chain joins TRBV6-1 and TRBJ2-2, with 8 bases fitting TRBD2. Germline-derived CDR1 and CDR2 are MNHNS and SASEGT. The junction had 4 bases not matched to a gene; V was cut back by 6 bases and J by 7 bases. The CDR3 loop spans 13 amino acids. The CDR3 DNA reads as TGTGCCAGCAGCCCCCGGGGGGGCGGGGAGCTGTTTTTT. This translates into CASSPRGGGELFF.

The chain carries TRBV19 and TRBJ2-7; 12 bases align to TRBD1. J gave up 4 bases and V 10 bases, and 8 bases lay outside the gene matches. CDR3 size: 14 residues. Germline V lookup: CDR1 LNHDA, CDR2 SQIVND (reference sequence). This CDR3 is CATRLGQGAYEQYF. For the CDR3, the DNA is TGTGCCACCCGCCTGGGACAGGGGGCTTACGAGCAGTACTTC.

This clone was seen only a few times. The chain couples TRBV23-1 to TRBJ1-2; maybe TRBD1 (5 bases). TRBV23-1 is an ORF for which the function is uncertain. The CDR3 runs to 12 residues. Trimming removed 0 bases at V and 6 bases at J, with 5 bases between. Here the CDR3 reads CASSQSGDGYTF. The CDR3 nucleotides read TGCGCCAGCAGTCAATCAGGGGATGGCTACACCTTC.

The V and J genes are TRBV6-5 and TRBJ1-2; a weak D match, TRBD1 (6 bases). Germline CDR1 is MNHEY and CDR2 is SVGAGI. The CDR3 length is 15 residues. V was shortened by 5 bases and J by 4 bases, with 17 bases between the two germline ends. CDR3 loop: CASSMGGGSGYGYTF. For the CDR3, the DNA is TGTGCCAGCAGTATGGGTGGGGGCTCGGGCTATGGCTACACCTTC.

This rearrangement joins TRBV4-1 to TRBJ2-7, with D perhaps TRBD2 (5 bases). Germline CDR1 MGHRA, CDR2 YSYEKL. The germline V and J ends were trimmed by 3 bases and 3 bases, with 12 bases remaining between them. CDR3 length: 14 amino acids. CDR3 nucleotide sequence: TGCGCCAGCAGCCACCACGGGGAAGTCTACGAGCAGTACTTC. Encoded protein: CASSHHGEVYEQYF.

V is TRBV7-9 and J is TRBJ2-3, with 10 positions matching TRBD1. Looked up from germline, CDR1 is SEHNR and CDR2 is FQNEAQ (reference sequence). The CDR3 spans 16 residues. J gave up 5 bases and V 4 bases, and 9 bases lay outside the gene matches. For the CDR3, the DNA is TGTGCCAGCAGCTCGAGACAGGGGGCTCTTGAAGATACGCAGTATTTT. This encodes CASSSRQGALEDTQYF.

This clone was recorded once. The V gene is TRBV28, the J gene TRBJ2-1; the match to TRBD1 covers 11 bases. The CDR3 length is 15 residues. J was trimmed by 8 bases and V by 7 bases; bases with no gene match: 10. Looked up from germline, CDR1 is MDHEN and CDR2 is SYDVKM. CDR3 region: CASTKGQGAGDEQFF. The CDR3 DNA reads TGTGCCAGCACCAAAGGACAGGGGGCTGGGGATGAGCAGTTCTTC.

This clone has a handful of counts. The J gene is TRBJ1-5, the V gene TRBV6-5; maybe TRBD1 (5 bases). The germline gives CDR1 MNHEY, CDR2 SVGAGI. Between the trimmed V and J ends, which lost 10 bases and 4 bases, there was a span of 14 bases. The CDR3 runs to 13 residues. The DNA for the CDR3 is TGTGCCACTCGTGGGGGGGGGAATCAGCCCCAGCATTTT. Protein: CATRGGGNQPQHF.